These 3 T cell receptor beta chains were all obtained from the same sample, sequenced in a study of blood T cell repertoires in COVID-19. TCRdb's copy holds only in-frame clones and misses some; the assay was immunoSEQ multiplex PCR. In the table there are around 170,000 clones, approximately 80% of which are singletons. The sample taken for sequencing was PBMCs or T cells enriched from blood (not recorded which). The receptors come from a man aged 50-59 years who had recovered from COVID-19.

With respect to this clone: At one boundary the junction diverges from the germline segment, which might be a read error. The V gene is TRBV5-1, the J gene TRBJ2-3; D may be TRBD2 (7 bases). Germline V gives CDR1 SGHRS, CDR2 YFSETQ. CDR3 length: 15 amino acids. For the CDR3, the DNA is TGCGCCCGCAGCTGGGGGGGCGGGGGTGCAGATACGCAGTATTTT. Residues: CARSWGGGGADTQYF.

J is TRBJ2-1 and V is TRBV14; the match to TRBD2 covers 8 bases. Germline assignment: CDR1 SGHDN and CDR2 FVKESK. The CDR3 extends over 16 amino acids. Germline trimming cut 2 bases from V and 7 bases from J; bases unmatched to any gene: 10. This CDR3 is CASSQFPAGVTNEQFF. CDR3 in DNA: TGTGCCAGCAGCCAATTTCCAGCGGGGGTAACGAATGAGCAGTTCTTC. Full variable domain (missing parts from reference TRBV14 and TRBJ2-1): EAGVTQFPSHSVIEKGQTVTLRCDPISGHDNLYWYRRVMGKEIKFLLHFVKESKQDESGMPNNRFLAERTGGTYSTLKVQPAELEDSGVYFCASSQFPAGVTNEQFFGPGTRLTVL.

The V and J genes are TRBV10-1 and TRBJ2-7; maybe TRBD1 (6 bases). The length of the CDR3 is 15 residues. V was shortened by 5 bases and J by 0 bases, with 14 bases between the two germline ends. Per germline, CDR1 WNHNN and CDR2 SYGVQD (reference sequence). The CDR3 DNA sequence: TGCGCCAGCAGTCCCGGGACAACTAGCTCCTACGAGCAGTACTTC. It is translated as CASSPGTTSSYEQYF.